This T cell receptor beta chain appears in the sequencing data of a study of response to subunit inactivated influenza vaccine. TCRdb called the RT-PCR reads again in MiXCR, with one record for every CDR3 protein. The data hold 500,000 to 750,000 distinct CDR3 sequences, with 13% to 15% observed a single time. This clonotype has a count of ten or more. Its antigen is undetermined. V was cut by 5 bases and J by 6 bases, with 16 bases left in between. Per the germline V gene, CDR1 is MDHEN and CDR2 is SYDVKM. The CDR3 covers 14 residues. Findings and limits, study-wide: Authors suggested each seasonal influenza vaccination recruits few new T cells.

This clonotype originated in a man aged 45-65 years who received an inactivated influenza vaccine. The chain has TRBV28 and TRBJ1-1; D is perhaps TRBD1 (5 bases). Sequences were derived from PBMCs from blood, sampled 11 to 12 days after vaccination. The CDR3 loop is CASSPLGGSPEAFF. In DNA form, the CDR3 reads TGTGCCAGCAGTCCCCTTGGGGGGAGCCCTGAAGCTTTCTTT.